These 20 T cell receptor beta chains originate from one sample sequenced in a study of chemoradiotherapy in HPV16-positive cancers. The repertoire was sequenced with immunoSEQ multiplex PCR; TCRdb's copy has only in-frame clones and lacks some. The sample lists approximately 2,300 clones, 87% occurring once. This material consisted of tumor tissue, taken from a patient who underwent chemoradiotherapy. The origin of the receptors is a human donor with HPV-associated anogenital cancer.

This chain connects TRBV6-1 to TRBJ2-5, with 13 nucleotides matching TRBD2. The CDR3 runs 15 residues. V lost 7 bases to trimming and J lost 3 bases; unmatched junction nucleotides: 5. Germline V lookup: CDR1 MNHNS, CDR2 SASEGT. The CDR3: CASTLLAGGEETQYF. Here the CDR3 DNA reads TGTGCCAGCACTCTACTAGCGGGAGGGGAAGAGACCCAGTACTTC.

The chain employs TRBV6-1 and TRBJ2-5; possible D gene TRBD1, 5 bases. The ends were cut back, 2 bases at V and 3 bases at J, with 10 bases in the middle. Germline lookup yields CDR1 MNHNS and CDR2 SASEGT. This CDR3 comprises 14 residues. The CDR3 is CASSEWSREETQYF. The CDR3 nucleotides read TGTGCCAGCAGTGAATGGTCCAGGGAAGAGACCCAGTACTTC.

V is TRBV11-1 and J is TRBJ2-1, with TRBD2 as a possible D gene (6 bases). Trimming stripped 7 bases from V and 8 bases from J, with 24 bases between. The CDR3 extends over 16 amino acids. In germline, CDR1 is SGHAT, CDR2 FQDESV (reference sequence). CDR3 DNA sequence: TGTGCCAGCACAACGGACTTGGGGGGAGCCTCCCATGAGCAGTTCTTC. Protein: CASTTDLGGASHEQFF.

The chain employs TRBV20-1 and TRBJ1-1; perhaps TRBD1 as D (6 bases). Germline V CDR1 and CDR2: DFQATT, SNEGSKA (reference sequence). Trimming pared 5 bases from V and 5 bases from J, leaving 9 bases between. There are 11 residues in the CDR3. The chain's CDR3 is CSAGGGTEAFF. The CDR3 DNA follows: TGCAGTGCTGGGGGCGGGACTGAAGCTTTCTTT.

The chain employs TRBV4-3 and TRBJ2-5, with unresolved D. The DNA matches TRBJ2-7 better at its end, which makes the J call doubtful. The CDR3 spans 15 residues. Germline V lookup: CDR1 LGHNA, CDR2 YSLEER. In nucleotides, the CDR3 is TGCGCCAGCAGCCAAGGGGTTGGCGGATACTACGAGCAGTACTTC. It translates to CASSQGVGGYYEQYF.

The CDR3 sequence is CASSHKVAGANVLTF. CDR3 nucleotide sequence: TGTGCCAGCAGCCACAAGGTGGCTGGGGCCAACGTCCTGACTTTC. The chain combines TRBV6-5 with TRBJ2-6; D remains ambiguous. There are 15 residues in the CDR3. CDR1 MNHEY and CDR2 SVGAGI come from the germline V gene. Deletions cut 6 bases from V and 2 bases from J, with 11 bases between.

V usage is TRBV27 and J usage is TRBJ1-2; 7 bases align to TRBD1. The CDR3 has 14 residues. V trimming: 5 bases; J trimming: 4 bases; junction bases outside the gene matches: 7. Germline V gives CDR1 MNHEY, CDR2 SMNVEV (reference sequence). The CDR3, as DNA: TGTGCCAGCAGTCCGCGACAGGGTCCCTATGGCTACACCTTC. Protein: CASSPRQGPYGYTF.

The chain uses TRBV6-5 and TRBJ1-5; no definite D call. Trimming cost V 2 bases and J 4 bases, with 9 bases left between them. The length of the CDR3 is 14 residues. Looked up from germline, CDR1 is MNHEY and CDR2 is SVGAGI. CDR3 in amino acids: CASSYGTENQPQHF. CDR3 in DNA: TGTGCCAGCAGTTACGGTACAGAGAATCAGCCCCAGCATTTT.

The J gene is TRBJ1-1, the V gene TRBV19, with D possibly being TRBD1 (5 bases). Trimming cost V 3 bases and J 3 bases, with 8 bases left between them. The CDR3 has 13 amino acids. Germline V gives CDR1 LNHDA, CDR2 SQIVND (reference sequence). This CDR3 reads CASSIPGDTEAFF. The CDR3 bases are TGTGCCAGTAGTATCCCGGGGGACACTGAAGCTTTCTTT.

The chain uses TRBV18 and TRBJ1-1; D not resolved. Per the germline V gene, CDR1 is KGHSH and CDR2 is LQKENI. V was shortened by 9 bases and J by 7 bases, with 21 bases between the two germline ends. This CDR3 has 14 residues. CDR3 in amino acids: CASVRLDTGNEAFF. Here the CDR3 DNA reads TGTGCCAGTGTTAGACTAGACACCGGCAATGAAGCTTTCTTT.

The chain recombines TRBV5-1 with TRBJ2-2; tentative D call: TRBD2 (6 bases). V lost 0 bases, J lost 3 bases, and 12 bases lay in between. CDR3 length: 16 residues. Germline V gene data show CDR1 as SGHRS and CDR2 as YFSETQ. The CDR3 loop is CASSLGPGTHTGELFF. The CDR3 coding sequence is TGCGCCAGCAGCTTGGGGCCCGGGACTCACACCGGGGAGCTGTTTTTT.

J is TRBJ1-4 and V is TRBV5-1; D might be TRBD1 (6 bases). V lost 2 bases and J lost 7, with 15 bases in between. The CDR3 runs 15 residues. In germline, CDR1 is SGHRS, CDR2 YFSETQ. The CDR3 DNA reads as TGCGCCAGCAGCTTACAGGGAGACGAAGGTGAAAAACTGTTTTTT. Translation: CASSLQGDEGEKLFF.

V usage is TRBV6-5 and J usage is TRBJ1-2; D may be TRBD1 (5 bases). Per the germline V gene, CDR1 is MNHEY and CDR2 is SVGAGI. CDR3 length equals 11 residues. V lost 3 bases to trimming and J lost 8 bases, with 7 bases between them. CDR3 loop: CASSYQGGYTF. CDR3 bases: TGTGCCAGCAGTTATCAGGGCGGCTACACCTTC.

The chain links TRBV5-6 to TRBJ2-3; 11 bases are a match to TRBD2. The germline V gene has CDR1 SGHDT and CDR2 YYEEEE. Trimming took 0 bases from V and 5 from J; bases not matched to a gene: 2. This CDR3 is built from 15 residues. The CDR3 DNA reads TGTGCCAGCAGCTTGGCTAGCGGGAGGAGAGATACGCAGTATTTT. Protein sequence: CASSLASGRRDTQYF.

This chain joins TRBV27 and TRBJ2-5, with D possibly being TRBD1 or TRBD2 (5 bases each). The V gene lost 2 bases and the J gene lost 5 bases, with 9 bases spanning the gap. The CDR3 extends over 13 amino acids. Germline V gene sequence: CDR1 MNHEY, CDR2 SMNVEV (reference sequence). CDR3 DNA sequence: TGTGCCAGCAGTTTAGGGGGTAGGGAGACCCAGTACTTC. Encoded protein: CASSLGGRETQYF.

The genes are TRBV6-5 and TRBJ1-2, with D unresolved. Deletions cut 2 bases from V and 3 bases from J, with 7 bases between. The CDR3 runs to 13 residues. The germline gives CDR1 MNHEY, CDR2 SVGAGI. DNA of the CDR3: TGTGCCAGCAGTTACGAGAATGACTATGGCTACACCTTC. Its protein product is CASSYENDYGYTF.

The table lists this clone with a few counts. The CDR3 sequence: CASSSLTVGGGTGYGYTF. In nucleotides, the CDR3 is TGTGCCAGCAGTTCCCTTACAGTCGGGGGCGGGACAGGCTATGGCTACACCTTC. The chain employs TRBV28 and TRBJ1-2; 8 bases are shared with TRBD1. V lost 4 bases to trimming and J lost 4 bases; unmatched junction nucleotides: 17. This CDR3 region has 18 residues. Germline CDR1 reads MDHEN; CDR2 reads SYDVKM.

CDR3 sequence (DNA): TGTGCCAGTAGTAAACATGGGGGGCAGCGGGGCTACGAGCAGTACTTC. This codes for CASSKHGGQRGYEQYF. The chain combines TRBV19 with TRBJ2-7, with D possibly matching TRBD2 (7 bases). The V end lost 4 bases, the J end lost 3 bases, and 19 bases lay between the germline ends. Looked up from germline, CDR1 is LNHDA and CDR2 is SQIVND (reference sequence). There are 16 residues in the CDR3.

This chain uses TRBV7-2 with TRBJ1-6; 9 nucleotides match TRBD1. V shed 2 bases and J 9 bases; nucleotides not matched to a gene: 2. The CDR3 has 14 amino acids. Per the germline V gene, CDR1 is SGHTA and CDR2 is FQGNSA. The CDR3 region has the DNA TGTGCCAGCAGCTTAACGACAGGGGGTTCACCCCTCCACTTT. This sequence encodes CASSLTTGGSPLHF.

This clone is a singleton in its sample. The chain joins TRBV7-8 to TRBJ1-2; D gene uncertain. Germline V gives CDR1 SGHVS, CDR2 FQNEAQ. The CDR3 is made up of 12 amino acids. V was trimmed by 10 bases and J by 2 bases, leaving 11 bases between them. The DNA of the CDR3 is TGTGCCATACCGGGCCCCAACTATGGCTACACCTTC. It translates to CAIPGPNYGYTF.